This T cell receptor beta chain emerged from a study of shared clonotypes between healthy human individuals. Regarding the study as a whole: Owing to a small donor count, the genetic and exposure-history diversity represented was limited.

There are 19 residues in the CDR3. The germline V gene encodes CDR1 MNHEY and CDR2 SMNVEV (reference sequence). Trimming shortened V by 3 bases and J by 4 bases, and 24 bases separated the two germline ends. This table comes from immunoSEQ multiplex PCR, and its TCRdb copy is limited to in-frame clones, with some not included. The top ten hold around 9.3% of the sample, which has some 200,000 clones, 66% seen once. This clone showed up just a few times. Its specificity is unknown. V is TRBV27 and J is TRBJ2-2, with D possibly being TRBD2 (6 bases). This receptor was taken from a man younger than 45 in good health. The source material was memory CD4+ T cells sorted from blood. Stated subset: CD45RA-negative fraction. DNA for the CDR3: TGTGCCAGCAGTTTTTATGGGGTCCACGGGAGAGGAGCCACCGGGGAGCTGTTTTTT. Translation: CASSFYGVHGRGATGELFF.